These 26 T cell receptor beta chains originate from one sample sequenced in a study of shared clonotypes between healthy human individuals. Method: immunoSEQ multiplex PCR; TCRdb's copy keeps in-frame clones and lacks some. Altogether some 2,000,000 clones are present, 95% being singletons, with the ten largest covering around 0.13%. What was sequenced was naive CD4+ T cells sorted from blood. The subset is: CD45RA+ positively selected. Every receptor here comes from a man between 18 and 35 years old in good health.

The V and J genes are TRBV7-8 and TRBJ1-5, with D perhaps matching TRBD1 (5 bases). Germline-derived CDR1 and CDR2 are SGHVS and FQNEAQ. Trimming took off 4 bases at V and 0 bases at J, with 19 bases between the two ends. The CDR3 spans 18 residues. The DNA of the CDR3 is TGTGCCAGCAGCTATAAGGGACCCAACGGTTATAGCAATCAGCCCCAGCATTTT. The encoded protein is CASSYKGPNGYSNQPQHF.

V usage is TRBV2 and J usage is TRBJ2-7; 7 bases are shared with TRBD1. The CDR3 is 15 residues long. CDR1 and CDR2 (germline): SNHLY, FYNNEI. Germline trimming cut 6 bases from V and 0 bases from J; bases unmatched to any gene: 8. The CDR3 DNA is TGTGCCAGCAGACAGACAGGGAGCAGCTCCTACGAGCAGTACTTC. It codes for CASRQTGSSSYEQYF.

This sequence joins TRBV14 and TRBJ2-1; D ambiguous. CDR3 length equals 15 residues. Trimming shortened V by 1 base and J by 3 bases, and 10 bases separated the two germline ends. Germline lookup yields CDR1 SGHDN and CDR2 FVKESK. CDR3 loop: CASSQAWVGYNEQFF. Here the CDR3 DNA reads TGTGCCAGCAGCCAAGCCTGGGTAGGCTACAATGAGCAGTTCTTC.

V is TRBV28 and J is TRBJ1-2; maybe TRBD1 (6 bases). The ends were cut back, 5 bases at V and 8 bases at J, with 21 bases in the middle. This CDR3 contains 15 residues. Germline V gene sequence: CDR1 MDHEN, CDR2 SYDVKM. Here the CDR3 reads CASSLSQGGWGGYTF. The CDR3 DNA is TGTGCCAGCAGTCTTTCCCAAGGGGGATGGGGAGGCTACACCTTC.

A note on this clone: Other nucleotide sequences in the sample specify the same CDR3. The V and J genes are TRBV7-9 and TRBJ1-1; 8 nucleotides agree with TRBD1. Germline CDR1 and CDR2: SEHNR and FQNEAQ (reference sequence). Trimming cost V 5 bases and J 3 bases; bases outside gene matches: 5. This CDR3 has 14 residues. CDR3 coding DNA: TGTGCCAGCAGCCTTGACAGGGGTGACACTGAAGCTTTCTTT. It specifies CASSLDRGDTEAFF.

Only one count was recorded for this clone. The CDR3 DNA reads TGTGCCAGCAGTGGAAGGACAGTCGGGAACAATGAGCAGTTCTTC. Its translation: CASSGRTVGNNEQFF. The genes are TRBV25-1 and TRBJ2-1, with TRBD1 as a possible D gene (6 bases). From germline, CDR1 is MGHDK and CDR2 SYGVNS. Between the trimmed V and J ends, which lost 4 bases and 5 bases, there was a span of 15 bases. The CDR3 length is 15 residues.

The chain uses TRBV10-3 and TRBJ1-1; weak D call: TRBD1 (6 bases). CDR3 length equals 12 residues. Trimming removed 11 bases from V and 7 bases from J, with 17 bases in between. Per the germline V gene, CDR1 is ENHRY and CDR2 is SYGVKD. This CDR3 reads CAVGTGHNEAFF. CDR3 in DNA: TGTGCCGTCGGTACAGGGCACAATGAAGCTTTCTTT.

The CDR3 sequence is CASSESTGGQPQHF. The CDR3 bases are TGCGCCAGCAGTGAGTCGACGGGAGGGCAGCCCCAGCATTTT. This rearrangement joins TRBV10-2 to TRBJ1-5; the D is unclear. V lost 0 bases and J 7 bases, leaving 10 bases between the germline ends. CDR1 is WSHSY and CDR2 is SAAADI in the germline V gene. The CDR3 contains 14 residues.

CDR3 bases: TGTGCCAGCAGCTTATTGGGCCGAAATCAGCCCCAGCATTTT. Encoded protein: CASSLLGRNQPQHF. The gene calls are TRBV5-6 and TRBJ1-5; D call uncertain. The V gene lost 2 bases and the J gene lost 4 bases, with 10 bases spanning the gap. Germline lookup yields CDR1 SGHDT and CDR2 YYEEEE. The CDR3 contains 14 residues. The full variable domain, completed using reference TRBV5-6 and TRBJ1-5, is DAGVTQSPTHLIKTRGQQVTLRCSPKSGHDTVSWYQQALGQGPQFIFQYYEEEERQRGNFPDRFSGHQFPNYSSELNVNALLLGDSALYLCASSLLGRNQPQHFGDGTRLSIL.

V is TRBV5-5 and J is TRBJ2-7, with D maybe TRBD2 (5 bases). Germline assignment: CDR1 SGHKS and CDR2 YYEKEE (reference sequence). The CDR3 covers 16 residues. V lost 0 bases and J 3 bases, leaving 16 bases between the germline ends. The CDR3 DNA reads as TGTGCCAGCAGCTTGGTCGGGGAGCTCTCCCTCTACGAGCAGTACTTC. This gives the protein CASSLVGELSLYEQYF.

This clone appeared a single time. Here the CDR3 DNA reads TGCGCCAGCAGCCGCAACAAGTATCAGCCCCAGCATTTT. It yields the protein CASSRNKYQPQHF. The chain combines TRBV4-3 with TRBJ1-5, with D unclear. CDR1 and CDR2 (germline): LGHNA, YSLEER. The CDR3 covers 13 residues. V lost 4 bases and J 5 bases, leaving 9 bases between the germline ends.

This clone was recorded only once. The chain employs TRBV9 and TRBJ2-5; D assignment may be TRBD1 or TRBD2 (6 bases each). The CDR3 spans 13 residues. Germline CDR1 and CDR2: SGDLS and YYNGEE. The V end lost 4 bases, the J end lost 5 bases, and 12 bases lay between the germline ends. The chain's CDR3 is CASSPGATETQYF. The CDR3 DNA reads as TGTGCCAGCAGCCCGGGGGCCACGGAGACCCAGTACTTC.

The V and J genes are TRBV5-1 and TRBJ1-1; D is ambiguous. Germline CDR1 is SGHRS and CDR2 is YFSETQ. The CDR3 loop spans 14 amino acids. The V end was cut by 3 bases, the J end by 7 bases, with 16 bases between. CDR3 DNA: TGCGCCAGCAGCTACACGGACGGGAACCTTGAAGCTTTCTTT. Protein sequence: CASSYTDGNLEAFF.

This rearrangement joins TRBV28 to TRBJ1-5; D might be TRBD1 (6 bases). The V end was cut by 5 bases, the J end by 7 bases, with 18 bases between. CDR3 length equals 15 residues. CDR1 is MDHEN, CDR2 SYDVKM, per germline. The CDR3, as DNA: TGTGCCAGCAGTCTACCTCCGGGACATGGACAGCCCCAGCATTTT. The encoded protein is CASSLPPGHGQPQHF.

The J gene is TRBJ1-2, the V gene TRBV27; no firm D call. The length of the CDR3 is 13 residues. CDR1 and CDR2 (germline): MNHEY, SMNVEV (reference sequence). The V and J ends lost 4 bases and 0 bases respectively, with 6 bases between them. CDR3: CASSSGSNYGYTF. The CDR3 DNA reads TGTGCCAGCAGTTCCGGGTCTAACTATGGCTACACCTTC.

The V call is TRBV27, the J call TRBJ2-7; perhaps TRBD1 as D (5 bases). The CDR3 totals 15 residues. Germline lookup yields CDR1 MNHEY and CDR2 SMNVEV (reference sequence). V lost 5 bases and J 0 bases, leaving 14 bases between the germline ends. CDR3 nucleotides: TGTGCCAGCAGTCGTCCCAGGGAAAGCTCCTACGAGCAGTACTTC. Amino acid sequence: CASSRPRESSYEQYF.

As to this clone: This sample includes further DNA sequences coding for the same CDR3. The chain joins TRBV6-5 to TRBJ1-2, with TRBD1 matching 8 bases. The CDR3 is 15 amino acids. Trimming removed 0 bases from V and 4 bases from J; junction bases left unmatched: 4. CDR1 and CDR2 (germline): MNHEY, SVGAGI. The CDR3 DNA is TGTGCCAGCAGTTACTCCTTAGGACAGGGCTATGGCTACACCTTC. This sequence encodes CASSYSLGQGYGYTF.

As for this clone: Other nucleotide sequences from this sample produce the same CDR3. The chain links TRBV7-2 to TRBJ2-5; D gene uncertain. The germline V gene encodes CDR1 SGHTA and CDR2 FQGNSA. V gave up 1 base and J gave up 4 bases, with 10 bases separating them. The CDR3 extends over 14 amino acids. The chain's CDR3 is CASSLDWGRETQYF. CDR3 coding DNA: TGTGCCAGCAGCTTAGATTGGGGAAGAGAGACCCAGTACTTC.

As concerns this clone: Other DNA sequences within the sample encode an identical CDR3. This chain joins TRBV5-5 and TRBJ2-7; 12 positions match TRBD2. The V segment lost 0 bases and the J segment 2 bases; nucleotides outside the gene matches: 0. The CDR3 covers 15 residues. The germline V gene encodes CDR1 SGHKS and CDR2 YYEKEE (reference sequence). The CDR3, as DNA: TGTGCCAGCAGCTTGGGACTAGCGGGAGCCTACGAGCAGTACTTC. As protein: CASSLGLAGAYEQYF.

This clone was detected only once. V and J are TRBV10-2 and TRBJ1-6; no definite D call. The CDR3 extends over 14 amino acids. Between the trimmed V and J ends, which lost 2 bases and 8 bases, there was a span of 10 bases. Germline V lookup: CDR1 WSHSY, CDR2 SAAADI. The CDR3 region is CASSEPGIYSPLHF. In nucleotides, the CDR3 is TGCGCCAGCAGTGAGCCGGGGATTTATTCACCCCTCCACTTT.

This chain joins TRBV30 and TRBJ1-1, with 7 bases fitting TRBD1. V shed 4 bases and J 2 bases; nucleotides not matched to a gene: 4. The length of the CDR3 is 13 residues. Looked up from germline, CDR1 is GTSNPN and CDR2 is SVGIG (reference sequence). The CDR3 nucleotides are TGTGCCTGGAACACAGGGGAAAACACTGAAGCTTTCTTT. Protein: CAWNTGENTEAFF. The full variable domain, in which reference TRBV30 and TRBJ1-1 provide the parts outside the CDR3, is SQTIHQWPATLVQPVGSPLSLECTVEGTSNPNLYWYRQAAGRGLQLLFYSVGIGQISSEVPQNLSASRPQDRQFILSSKKLLLSDSGFYLCAWNTGENTEAFFGQGTRLTVV.

This sequence joins TRBV5-4 and TRBJ2-7, with 8 bases aligning to TRBD2. Germline CDR1 reads SGHNT; CDR2 reads YYREEE (reference sequence). The CDR3 is 15 amino acids. Trimming at V came to 1 base and at J to 1 base, leaving 4 bases not matched to a gene. DNA of the CDR3: TGTGCCAGCAGCTTGAGAACTAGCGGATCCTACGAGCAGTACTTC. This translates into CASSLRTSGSYEQYF.

The chain is built from TRBV5-1 and TRBJ2-5; no clear D gene. Germline V gene lookup returns CDR1 SGHRS and CDR2 YFSETQ. This CDR3 region has 14 residues. The V and J ends lost 4 bases and 1 base respectively, with 11 bases between them. DNA for the CDR3: TGCGCCAGCAGCCCACTGACACTCCAAGAGACCCAGTACTTC. Encoded protein: CASSPLTLQETQYF.

The rearrangement links TRBV9 to TRBJ2-5; 7 nucleotides agree with TRBD2. The junction had 10 bases not matched to a gene; V was cut back by 0 bases and J by 2 bases. This CDR3 spans 17 amino acids. CDR1 is SGDLS, CDR2 YYNGEE, per germline. CDR3 in DNA: TGTGCCAGCAGCGTAGCTACGGGGAGGGTTGGGCAAGAGACCCAGTACTTC. Encoded protein: CASSVATGRVGQETQYF.

This chain uses TRBV5-4 with TRBJ2-7; perhaps TRBD1 as D (5 bases). CDR1 SGHNT and CDR2 YYREEE come from the germline V gene (reference sequence). Trimming left V 0 bases short and J 0 bases short, with 10 bases between. The CDR3 length is 15 residues. This CDR3 is CASSLGGRDSYEQYF. The CDR3 nucleotides are TGTGCCAGCAGCTTGGGAGGCAGGGACTCCTACGAGCAGTACTTC.

This sequence joins TRBV28 and TRBJ2-7; 8 bases are a match to TRBD1. Per the germline V gene, CDR1 is MDHEN and CDR2 is SYDVKM. After removal of 6 bases from V and 2 bases from J, the junction contained 15 bases not matched to a gene. CDR3 size: 17 residues. For the CDR3, the DNA is TGTGCCAGCAGCCCTAATCGCAGGGGGCGAGTGGCCTACGAGCAGTACTTC. Translating gives CASSPNRRGRVAYEQYF.